The present TCR beta chain was sequenced within a study of CD8 T cells in Susac syndrome. Trimming took off 8 bases at V and 1 base at J, with 11 bases between the two ends. This CDR3 spans 13 amino acids. In germline, CDR1 is MNHEY, CDR2 SMNVEV (reference sequence). It was with random hexamers that 0.5 to 1 ug RNA was reverse transcribed. The TCR beta CDR3 was amplified by immunoSEQ multiplex PCR across 54 Vbeta, 13 Jbeta. Each CDR3 protein is one row after TCRdb ran MiXCR on the immunoSEQ multiplex PCR reads. Altogether under 550,000 distinct CDR3 sequences are present, more than 70% being singletons, with the ten largest covering about 0.12%. TEMRA cells were enriched by FACS, while CD8+ and CD4+ T cells were obtained through a negative isolation that was performed magnetically.

Sequenced input: CD8+ T cells from PBMCs. V usage is TRBV27 and J usage is TRBJ1-1; D is perhaps TRBD1 (6 bases). This TCR was recovered from a human donor with multiple sclerosis. This chain's CDR3 is CASARGGNTEAFF. CDR3 nucleotide sequence: TGTGCCAGCGCTAGGGGGGGGAACACTGAAGCTTTCTTT.